This T cell receptor beta chain emerged from a study of blood T cell repertoires in COVID-19. Overall study context: Both acute and convalescent COVID-19 samples were obtained from the United States, Italy and Spain.

With V trimmed by 4 bases and J by 6 bases, 12 bases remained unmatched. The CDR3 has 16 amino acids. Per the germline V gene, CDR1 is MRHNA and CDR2 is SNTAGT. The data were produced by immunoSEQ multiplex PCR, yet TCRdb's version contains in-frame clones alone and is incomplete. The table includes approximately 490,000 clones, about 85% detected once. The specimen was PBMCs or T cells enriched from blood (not recorded which). The genes are TRBV6-4 and TRBJ1-3; 7 nucleotides match TRBD1. The sequence derives from a woman aged 55-70 years who had recovered from COVID-19. The CDR3 DNA reads as TGTGCCAGCAGTGGGGCTACGACAGGGATTACAAACACCATATATTTT. It encodes CASSGATTGITNTIYF.